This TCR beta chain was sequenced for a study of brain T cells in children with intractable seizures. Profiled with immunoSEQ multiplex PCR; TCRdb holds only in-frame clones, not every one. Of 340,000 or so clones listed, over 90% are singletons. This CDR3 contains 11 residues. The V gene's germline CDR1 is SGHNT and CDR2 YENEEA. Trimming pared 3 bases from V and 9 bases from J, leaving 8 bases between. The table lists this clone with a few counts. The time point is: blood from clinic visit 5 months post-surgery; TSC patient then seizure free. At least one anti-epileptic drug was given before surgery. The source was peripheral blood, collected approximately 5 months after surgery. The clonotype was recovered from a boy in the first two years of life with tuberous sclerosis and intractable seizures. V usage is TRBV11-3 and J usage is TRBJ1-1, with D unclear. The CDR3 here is CASSFGPQAFF. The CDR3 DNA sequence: TGTGCCAGCAGCTTCGGGCCGCAAGCTTTCTTT.